The clone carrying this T cell receptor (beta chain) was observed a handful of times. Antigen: not known. TCRdb processed the PCR reads anew with MiXCR; each CDR3 protein has one entry. The sample shows around 14,000 distinct CDR3 sequences, roughly 71% of them seen only once. These data originate in a study of vaccination and CD4 T cells after COVID-19. Study information: Post-COVID draws followed diagnosis by a median roughly 93 days (range 35 to 161).

Overall study results and limits: For convalescent patients, a median about 90% of reactive clones surfaced exclusively after vaccination. A nonsignificant rise from roughly 21 to 40 was seen in the median number of SARS-CoV-2-reactive clonotypes.

PCR tests turned positive between March and December 2020, before US Alpha, Beta and Delta variants. The CDR3 runs to 15 residues. Trimming took 4 bases from V and 3 from J; bases not matched to a gene: 6. The V gene's germline CDR1 is MGHDK and CDR2 SYGVNS. This rearrangement joins TRBV25-1 to TRBJ1-1; 9 bases are a match to TRBD1. The sequence came from a human donor who had recovered from COVID-19. This specimen consisted of CD4+ T cells from blood, obtained after SARS-CoV-2 vaccination. CDR3 sequence reads: CASSGGQGTDTEAFF. The CDR3 coding sequence is TGTGCCAGCAGTGGGGGACAGGGAACGGACACTGAAGCTTTCTTT.